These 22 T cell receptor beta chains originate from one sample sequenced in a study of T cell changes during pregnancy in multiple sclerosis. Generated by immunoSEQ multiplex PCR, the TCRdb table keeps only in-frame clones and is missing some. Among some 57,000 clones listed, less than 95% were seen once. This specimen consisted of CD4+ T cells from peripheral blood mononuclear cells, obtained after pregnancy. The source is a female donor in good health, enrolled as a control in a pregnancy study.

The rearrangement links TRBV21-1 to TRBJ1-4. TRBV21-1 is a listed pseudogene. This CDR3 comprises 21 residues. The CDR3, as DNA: TGTGCCAGCAGCATAAAGGTATATGTAACGTGCGAGGCCGCAACTAATGAAAAACTGTTTTTT. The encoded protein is CASSIKVYVTCEAATNEKLFF.

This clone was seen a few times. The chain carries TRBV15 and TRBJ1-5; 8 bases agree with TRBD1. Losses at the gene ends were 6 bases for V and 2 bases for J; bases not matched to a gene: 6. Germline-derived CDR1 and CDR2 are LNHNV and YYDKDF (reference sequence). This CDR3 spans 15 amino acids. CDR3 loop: CATRQGAWGNQPQHF. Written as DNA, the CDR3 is TGTGCCACCAGGCAGGGGGCTTGGGGCAATCAGCCCCAGCATTTT.

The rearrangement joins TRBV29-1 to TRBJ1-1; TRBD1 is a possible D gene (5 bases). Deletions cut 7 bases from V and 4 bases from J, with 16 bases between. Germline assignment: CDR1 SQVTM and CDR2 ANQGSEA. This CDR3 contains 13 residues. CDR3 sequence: CSAGQGAGTEAFF. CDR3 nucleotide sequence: TGCAGCGCGGGTCAAGGGGCTGGCACTGAAGCTTTCTTT.

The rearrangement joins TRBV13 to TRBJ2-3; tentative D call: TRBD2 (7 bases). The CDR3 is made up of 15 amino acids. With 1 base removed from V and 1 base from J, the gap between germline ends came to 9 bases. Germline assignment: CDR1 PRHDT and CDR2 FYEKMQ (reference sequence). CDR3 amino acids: CASSLAGGRTDTQYF. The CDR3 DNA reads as TGTGCCAGCAGCTTAGCGGGGGGCCGCACAGATACGCAGTATTTT. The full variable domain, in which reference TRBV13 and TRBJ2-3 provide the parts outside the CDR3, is AAGVIQSPRHLIKEKRETATLKCYPIPRHDTVYWYQQGPGQDPQFLISFYEKMQSDKGSIPDRFSAQQFSDYHSELNMSSLELGDSALYFCASSLAGGRTDTQYFGPGTRLTVL.

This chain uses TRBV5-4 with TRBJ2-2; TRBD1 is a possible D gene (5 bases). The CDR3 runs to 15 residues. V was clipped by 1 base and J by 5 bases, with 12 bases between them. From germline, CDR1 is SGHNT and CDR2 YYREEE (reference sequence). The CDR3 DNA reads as TGTGCCAGCAGCTTGATGGGGCCGAGGACCGGGGAGCTGTTTTTT. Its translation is CASSLMGPRTGELFF.

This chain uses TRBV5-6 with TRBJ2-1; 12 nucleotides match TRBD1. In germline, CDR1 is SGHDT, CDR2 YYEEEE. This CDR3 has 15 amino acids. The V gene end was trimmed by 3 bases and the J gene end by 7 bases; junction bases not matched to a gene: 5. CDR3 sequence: CASSSRDRGPNEQFF. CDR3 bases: TGTGCCAGCAGCTCCCGGGACAGGGGGCCGAATGAGCAGTTCTTC.

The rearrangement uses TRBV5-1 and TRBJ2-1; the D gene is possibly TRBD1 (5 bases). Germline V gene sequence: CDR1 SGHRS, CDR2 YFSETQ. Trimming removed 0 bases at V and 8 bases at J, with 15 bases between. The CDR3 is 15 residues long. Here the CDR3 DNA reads TGCGCCAGCAGCTTGGCCAGGGTTGTAGAGGATGAGCAGTTCTTC. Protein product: CASSLARVVEDEQFF.

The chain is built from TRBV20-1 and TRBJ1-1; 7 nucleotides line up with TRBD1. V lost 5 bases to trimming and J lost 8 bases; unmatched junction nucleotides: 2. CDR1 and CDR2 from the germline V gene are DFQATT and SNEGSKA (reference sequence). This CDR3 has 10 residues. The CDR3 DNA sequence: TGCAGTGCTGGGGGACAGGAAGCTTTCTTT. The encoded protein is CSAGGQEAFF.

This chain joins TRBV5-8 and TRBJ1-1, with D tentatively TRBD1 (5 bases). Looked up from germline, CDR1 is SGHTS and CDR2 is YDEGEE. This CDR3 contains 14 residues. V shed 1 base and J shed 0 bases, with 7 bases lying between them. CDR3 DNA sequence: TGTGCCAGCAGCTTGCAGGGAATGAACACTGAAGCTTTCTTT. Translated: CASSLQGMNTEAFF.

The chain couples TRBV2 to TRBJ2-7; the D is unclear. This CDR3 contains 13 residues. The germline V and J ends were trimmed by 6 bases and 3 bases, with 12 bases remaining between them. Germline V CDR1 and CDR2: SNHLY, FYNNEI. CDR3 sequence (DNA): TGTGCCAGCAGGTCTGAGACTTTCTACGAGCAGTACTTC. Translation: CASRSETFYEQYF.

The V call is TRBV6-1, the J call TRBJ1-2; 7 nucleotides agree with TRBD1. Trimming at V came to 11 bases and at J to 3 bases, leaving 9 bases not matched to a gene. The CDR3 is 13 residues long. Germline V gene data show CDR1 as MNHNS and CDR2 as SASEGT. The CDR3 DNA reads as TGTGCCGGACGAACAGGGGTCGACTATGGCTACACCTTC. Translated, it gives CAGRTGVDYGYTF.

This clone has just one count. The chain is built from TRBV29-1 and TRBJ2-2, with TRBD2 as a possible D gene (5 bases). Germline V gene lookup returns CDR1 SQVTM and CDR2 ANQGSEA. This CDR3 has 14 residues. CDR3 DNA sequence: TGCAGTATTTTATCCGGGACGAACACCGGGGAGCTGTTTTTT. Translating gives CSILSGTNTGELFF.

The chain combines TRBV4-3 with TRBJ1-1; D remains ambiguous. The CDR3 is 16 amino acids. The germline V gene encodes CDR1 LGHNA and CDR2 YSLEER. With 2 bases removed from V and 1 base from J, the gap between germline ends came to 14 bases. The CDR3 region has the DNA TGCGCCAGCAGCCAAAGTGGGAGGGCGGAGAACACTGAAGCTTTCTTT. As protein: CASSQSGRAENTEAFF.

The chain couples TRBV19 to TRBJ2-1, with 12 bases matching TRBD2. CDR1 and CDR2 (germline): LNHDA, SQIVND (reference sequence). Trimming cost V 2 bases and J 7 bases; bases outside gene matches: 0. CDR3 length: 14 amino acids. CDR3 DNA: TGTGCCAGTAGTATAACTAGCGGGGGGAATGAGCAGTTCTTC. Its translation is CASSITSGGNEQFF.

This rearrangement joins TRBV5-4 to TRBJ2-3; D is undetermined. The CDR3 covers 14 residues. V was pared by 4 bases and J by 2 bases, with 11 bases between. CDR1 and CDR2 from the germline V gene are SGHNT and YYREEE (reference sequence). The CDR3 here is CASSLARYTDTQYF. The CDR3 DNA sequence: TGTGCCAGCAGCCTGGCTCGTTACACAGATACGCAGTATTTT.

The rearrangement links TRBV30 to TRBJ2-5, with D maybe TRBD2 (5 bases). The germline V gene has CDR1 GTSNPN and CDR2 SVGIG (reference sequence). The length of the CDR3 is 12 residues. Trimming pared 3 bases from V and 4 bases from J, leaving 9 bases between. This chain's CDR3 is CAWREGGETQYF. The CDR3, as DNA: TGTGCCTGGAGAGAGGGTGGAGAGACCCAGTACTTC.

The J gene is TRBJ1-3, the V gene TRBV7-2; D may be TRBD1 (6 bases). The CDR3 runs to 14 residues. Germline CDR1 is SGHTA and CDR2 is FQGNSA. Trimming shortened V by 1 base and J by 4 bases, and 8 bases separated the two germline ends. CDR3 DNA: TGTGCCAGCAGCTTAGACAGGGTCGGAAACACCATATATTTT. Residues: CASSLDRVGNTIYF. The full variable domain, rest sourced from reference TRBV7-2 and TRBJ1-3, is GAGVSQSPSNKVTEKGKDVELRCDPISGHTALYWYRQSLGQGLEFLIYFQGNSAPDKSGLPSDRFSAERTGGSVSTLTIQRTQQEDSAVYLCASSLDRVGNTIYFGEGSWLTVV.

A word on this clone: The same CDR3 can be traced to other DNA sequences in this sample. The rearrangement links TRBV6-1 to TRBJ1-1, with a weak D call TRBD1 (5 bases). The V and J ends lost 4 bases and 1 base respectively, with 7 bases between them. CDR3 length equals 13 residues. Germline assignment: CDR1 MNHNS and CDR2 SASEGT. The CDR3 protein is CASSVTGNTEAFF. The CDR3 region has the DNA TGTGCCAGCAGTGTTACAGGGAACACTGAAGCTTTCTTT.

The CDR3 loop reads CASSYSRGIAYEQYF. As DNA, the CDR3 is TGTGCCAGCAGCTACTCCAGGGGGATTGCCTACGAGCAGTACTTC. The V and J genes are TRBV13 and TRBJ2-7; TRBD1 matches 7 bases. V lost 4 bases and J lost 2; bases outside the gene matches: 8. Germline V gives CDR1 PRHDT, CDR2 FYEKMQ (reference sequence). The CDR3 loop spans 15 amino acids. Filled out from reference TRBV13 and TRBJ2-7, the complete variable domain reads AAGVIQSPRHLIKEKRETATLKCYPIPRHDTVYWYQQGPGQDPQFLISFYEKMQSDKGSIPDRFSAQQFSDYHSELNMSSLELGDSALYFCASSYSRGIAYEQYFGPGTRLTVT.

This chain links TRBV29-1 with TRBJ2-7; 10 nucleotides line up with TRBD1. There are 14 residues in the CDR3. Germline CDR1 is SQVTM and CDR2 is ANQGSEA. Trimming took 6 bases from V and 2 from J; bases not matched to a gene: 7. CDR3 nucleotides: TGCAGCGTCGGGGGGACAGGGGCTACCTACGAGCAGTACTTC. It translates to CSVGGTGATYEQYF.

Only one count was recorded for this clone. CDR3 sequence (DNA): TGCAGCGTTGACAGGGATGGGACCCAGTACTTC. Translated: CSVDRDGTQYF. The chain recombines TRBV29-1 with TRBJ2-5, with a weak D call TRBD1 (5 bases). With 3 bases removed from V and 7 bases from J, the gap between germline ends came to 9 bases. Germline CDR1 and CDR2: SQVTM and ANQGSEA. The CDR3 extends over 11 amino acids.

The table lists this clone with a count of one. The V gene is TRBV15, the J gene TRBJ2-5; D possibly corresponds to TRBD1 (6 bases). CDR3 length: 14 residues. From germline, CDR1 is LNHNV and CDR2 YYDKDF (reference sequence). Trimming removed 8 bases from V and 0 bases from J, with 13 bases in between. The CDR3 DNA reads TGTGCCACCGGTCCCGGGGACAACCAAGAGACCCAGTACTTC. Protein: CATGPGDNQETQYF.